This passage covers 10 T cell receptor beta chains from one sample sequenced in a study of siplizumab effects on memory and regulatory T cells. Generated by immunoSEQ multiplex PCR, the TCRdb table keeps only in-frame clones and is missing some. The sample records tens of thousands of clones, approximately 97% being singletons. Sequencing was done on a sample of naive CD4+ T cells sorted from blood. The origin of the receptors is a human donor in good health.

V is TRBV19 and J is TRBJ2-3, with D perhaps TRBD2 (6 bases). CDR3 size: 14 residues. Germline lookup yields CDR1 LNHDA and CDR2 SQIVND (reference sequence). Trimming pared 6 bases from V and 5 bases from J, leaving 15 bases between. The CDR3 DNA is TGTGCCAGTAGAAATCTAGCGTCTGGAGATACGCAGTATTTT. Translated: CASRNLASGDTQYF. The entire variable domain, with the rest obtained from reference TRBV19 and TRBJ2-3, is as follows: DGGITQSPKYLFRKEGQNVTLSCEQNLNHDAMYWYRQDPGQGLRLIYYSQIVNDFQKGDIAEGYSVSREKKESFPLTVTSAQKNPTAFYLCASRNLASGDTQYFGPGTRLTVL.

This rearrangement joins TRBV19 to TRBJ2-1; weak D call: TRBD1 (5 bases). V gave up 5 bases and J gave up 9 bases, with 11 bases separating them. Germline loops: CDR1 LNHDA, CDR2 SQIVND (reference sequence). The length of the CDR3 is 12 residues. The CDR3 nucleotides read TGTGCCAGTAGTCCCAGGGTGGGTGAGCAGTTCTTC. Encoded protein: CASSPRVGEQFF.

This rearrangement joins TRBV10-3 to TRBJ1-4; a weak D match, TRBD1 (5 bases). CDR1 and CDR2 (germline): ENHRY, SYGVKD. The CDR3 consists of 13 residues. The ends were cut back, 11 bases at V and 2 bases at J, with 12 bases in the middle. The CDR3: CAVGGVTNEKLFF. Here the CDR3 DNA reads TGTGCCGTCGGGGGTGTCACTAATGAAAAACTGTTTTTT.

CDR3 nucleotide sequence: TGTGCCAGTAGTATAGGTCCGGGGGCTGTGCGGAATTCACCCCTCCACTTT. It codes for CASSIGPGAVRNSPLHF. The chain has TRBV19 and TRBJ1-6; the D gene is possibly TRBD1 (6 bases). The CDR3 length is 17 residues. The germline V gene encodes CDR1 LNHDA and CDR2 SQIVND (reference sequence). V lost 1 base, J lost 7 bases, and 17 bases lay in between.

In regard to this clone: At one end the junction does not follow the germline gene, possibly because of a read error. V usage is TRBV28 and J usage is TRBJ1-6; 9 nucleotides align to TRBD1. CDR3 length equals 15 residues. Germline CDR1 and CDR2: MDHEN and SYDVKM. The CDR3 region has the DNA TGTGCCAGCGGACTAGGTGGACAGGGGACTTCACCCCTCTACTTT. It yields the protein CASGLGGQGTSPLYF.

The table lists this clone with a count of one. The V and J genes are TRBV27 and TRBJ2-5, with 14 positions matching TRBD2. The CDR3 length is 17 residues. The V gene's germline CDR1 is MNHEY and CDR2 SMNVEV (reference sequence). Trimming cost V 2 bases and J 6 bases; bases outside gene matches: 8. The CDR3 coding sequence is TGTGCCAGCAGTTTAGGACTAGCGGGGGGTACTGCAAAGACCCAGTACTTC. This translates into CASSLGLAGGTAKTQYF.

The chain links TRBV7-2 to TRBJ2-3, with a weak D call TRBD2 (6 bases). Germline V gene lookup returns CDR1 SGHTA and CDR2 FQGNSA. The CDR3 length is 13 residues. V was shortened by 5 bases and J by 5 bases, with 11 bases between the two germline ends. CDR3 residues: CASSRPGVDTQYF. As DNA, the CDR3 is TGTGCCAGCAGCCGCCCGGGGGTAGATACGCAGTATTTT.

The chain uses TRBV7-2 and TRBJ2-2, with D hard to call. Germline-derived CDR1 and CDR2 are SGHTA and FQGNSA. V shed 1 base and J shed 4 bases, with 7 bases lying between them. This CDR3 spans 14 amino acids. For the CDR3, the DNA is TGTGCCAGCAGCTTAGTGCCAGTCACCGGGGAGCTGTTTTTT. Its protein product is CASSLVPVTGELFF.

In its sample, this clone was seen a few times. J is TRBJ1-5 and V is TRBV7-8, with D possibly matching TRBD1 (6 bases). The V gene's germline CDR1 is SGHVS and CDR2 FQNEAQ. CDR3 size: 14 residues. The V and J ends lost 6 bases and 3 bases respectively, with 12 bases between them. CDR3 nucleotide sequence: TGTGCCAGCAGTCAACAGGGCCCCAATCAGCCCCAGCATTTT. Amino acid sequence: CASSQQGPNQPQHF.

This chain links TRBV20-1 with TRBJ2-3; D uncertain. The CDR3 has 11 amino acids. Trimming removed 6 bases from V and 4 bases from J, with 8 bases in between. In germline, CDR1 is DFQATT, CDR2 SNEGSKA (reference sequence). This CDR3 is CSAWLADTQYF. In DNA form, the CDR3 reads TGCAGTGCATGGCTAGCAGATACGCAGTATTTT.